This T cell receptor (beta chain) is drawn from a study of cytomegalovirus exposure and HLA in healthy donors. The PCR employed 60 Vbeta primers together with 13 Jbeta primers. Profiled with immunoSEQ multiplex PCR; TCRdb holds only in-frame clones, not every one. In the table there are approximately 120,000 clones, about 80% of which are singletons. Trimming took 6 bases from V and 11 from J, leaving 16 bases between them. This CDR3 contains 13 residues. Germline CDR1 MNHEY, CDR2 SMNVEV (reference sequence). This chain uses TRBV27 with TRBJ1-4, with D tentatively TRBD1 (6 bases). The sequenced material came from PBMCs. This TCR derives from a man aged 18 to 30 in good health and CMV-seronegative. For the CDR3, the DNA is TGTGCCAGCAGCTATAGTACAGGGAGCAAACTGTTTTTT. Residues: CASSYSTGSKLFF.